The T cell receptor beta chain described here comes from a study of beta chain features in type 1 diabetes. Study at large: Examined across all samples were about 110 million sorted cells.

The CDR3 covers 16 residues. In germline, CDR1 is GTSNPN, CDR2 SVGIG (reference sequence). Between the trimmed V and J ends, which lost 4 bases and 0 bases, there was a span of 16 bases. The whole isolated RNA underwent reverse transcription, so sequencing captured expressed TCRB transcripts. Assay: immunoSEQ multiplex PCR; the TCRdb copy retains only in-frame clones and omits some. The sample carries under 900,000 clones, roughly a sixth recorded once. Material: naive CD4+ T cells from blood. The chain has TRBV30 and TRBJ1-3; no clear D. The sequence was obtained from a woman between 18 and 29 years old in good health. The CDR3 nucleotides read TGTGCCTGGACAGAGGCGCGAGCCGACTCTGGAAACACCATATATTTT. It translates to CAWTEARADSGNTIYF.